A selection of T cell receptor beta chains follows, all from one sample in a study of CD4 T cells in relation to SARS-CoV-2 and coronaviruses. Some clones are missing from TCRdb's copy, which holds only in-frame ones; the method was immunoSEQ multiplex PCR. The sample has tens of thousands of clones; about 94% are singletons. The sample taken for sequencing was naive CD4+ T cells from PBMCs. The receptor set was obtained from a human donor in good health. The CDR3 runs from the conserved cysteine through the conserved F or W. A D gene is named only where the DNA matches it firmly. Rows may omit the clone size; those that give it use once, few, many or a size class.

clone size: once; CDR3 length: 15; D gene: TRBD2; J gene: TRBJ2-1; V gene: TRBV5-5; CDR3 DNA: TGTGCCAGCACTAGCGGGAGGCCCCCCTACAATGAGCAGTTCTTC; CDR3 protein: CASTSGRPPYNEQFF
clone size: once; CDR3 length: 14; D gene: TRBD1; J gene: TRBJ2-7; V gene: TRBV6-1; CDR3 DNA: TGTGCCAGCAGTGAACGAGGACAGGGCTACGAGCAGTACTTC; CDR3 protein: CASSERGQGYEQYF
clone size: NA; CDR3 length: 14; D gene: TRBD1; J gene: TRBJ1-2; V gene: TRBV4-2; CDR3 DNA: TGTGCCAGCAGCCAAGGTCAGGGGGTGGATGGCTACACCTTC; CDR3 protein: CASSQGQGVDGYTF
clone size: NA; CDR3 length: 14; D gene: NA; J gene: TRBJ2-5; V gene: TRBV11-3; CDR3 DNA: TGTGCCAGCAGCAAACACCTCCAGGAGGAGACCCAGTACTTC; CDR3 protein: CASSKHLQEETQYF
clone size: NA; CDR3 length: 16; D gene: NA; J gene: TRBJ1-4; V gene: TRBV19; CDR3 DNA: TGTGCCAGTAGTATAGCCCCACGGGAATCGAAAGAAAAACTGTTTTTT; CDR3 protein: CASSIAPRESKEKLFF
clone size: NA; CDR3 length: 13; D gene: NA; J gene: TRBJ1-6; V gene: TRBV12-3/TRBV12-4; CDR3 DNA: TGTGCCAGCAGTCCCCAGGGGAATTCACCCCTCCACTTT; CDR3 protein: CASSPQGNSPLHF
clone size: NA; CDR3 length: 13; D gene: NA; J gene: TRBJ2-3; V gene: TRBV10-1; CDR3 DNA: TGCGCCAGCAGTGTGATGCCGGCCGATACGCAGTATTTT; CDR3 protein: CASSVMPADTQYF
clone size: NA; CDR3 length: 15; D gene: TRBD2; J gene: TRBJ2-7; V gene: TRBV5-1; CDR3 DNA: TGCGCCAGCGGCCGGGCCGTGGGCGGGGGTGGGGAGCAGTACTTC; CDR3 protein: CASGRAVGGGGEQYF
clone size: NA; CDR3 length: 18; D gene: TRBD1; J gene: TRBJ2-5; V gene: TRBV4-1; CDR3 DNA: TGCGCCAGCAGCCAAGCCGAACCGGGACAGGGGGCTCGAGGGACCCAGTACTTC; CDR3 protein: CASSQAEPGQGARGTQYF
clone size: NA; CDR3 length: 16; D gene: NA; J gene: TRBJ2-3; V gene: TRBV10-3; CDR3 DNA: TGTGCCATCAGTGTGCGGGGCGGGACTAGCACAGATACGCAGTATTTT; CDR3 protein: CAISVRGGTSTDTQYF
clone size: NA; CDR3 length: 15; D gene: TRBD1; J gene: TRBJ1-1; V gene: TRBV5-4; CDR3 DNA: TGTGCCAGCAGCTCCGGACAGGAGTATGGCACTGAAGCTTTCTTT; CDR3 protein: CASSSGQEYGTEAFF
clone size: NA; CDR3 length: 11; D gene: NA; J gene: TRBJ2-7; V gene: TRBV5-1; CDR3 DNA: TGCGCCAGCAGCTCCAACTACGAGCAGTACTTC; CDR3 protein: CASSSNYEQYF
clone size: NA; CDR3 length: 15; D gene: NA; J gene: TRBJ2-5; V gene: TRBV2; CDR3 DNA: TGTGCCAGCAGTCCTACGGGACTTGGACAAGAGACCCAGTACTTC; CDR3 protein: CASSPTGLGQETQYF
clone size: NA; CDR3 length: 16; D gene: NA; J gene: TRBJ1-5; V gene: TRBV27; CDR3 DNA: TGTGCCAGCAGTTTAGGGCAGGGGAGTAGCAATCAGCCCCAGCATTTT; CDR3 protein: CASSLGQGSSNQPQHF
clone size: NA; CDR3 length: 13; D gene: NA; J gene: TRBJ2-5; V gene: TRBV30; CDR3 DNA: TGTGCCTGGAGAGACAAAGGTGGGGAGACCCAGTACTTC; CDR3 protein: CAWRDKGGETQYF
clone size: NA; CDR3 length: 16; D gene: NA; J gene: TRBJ1-1; V gene: TRBV10-1; CDR3 DNA: TGCGCCAGCAGTGAGTCGACGGGGAGCGGGGGGACTGAAGCTTTCTTT; CDR3 protein: CASSESTGSGGTEAFF